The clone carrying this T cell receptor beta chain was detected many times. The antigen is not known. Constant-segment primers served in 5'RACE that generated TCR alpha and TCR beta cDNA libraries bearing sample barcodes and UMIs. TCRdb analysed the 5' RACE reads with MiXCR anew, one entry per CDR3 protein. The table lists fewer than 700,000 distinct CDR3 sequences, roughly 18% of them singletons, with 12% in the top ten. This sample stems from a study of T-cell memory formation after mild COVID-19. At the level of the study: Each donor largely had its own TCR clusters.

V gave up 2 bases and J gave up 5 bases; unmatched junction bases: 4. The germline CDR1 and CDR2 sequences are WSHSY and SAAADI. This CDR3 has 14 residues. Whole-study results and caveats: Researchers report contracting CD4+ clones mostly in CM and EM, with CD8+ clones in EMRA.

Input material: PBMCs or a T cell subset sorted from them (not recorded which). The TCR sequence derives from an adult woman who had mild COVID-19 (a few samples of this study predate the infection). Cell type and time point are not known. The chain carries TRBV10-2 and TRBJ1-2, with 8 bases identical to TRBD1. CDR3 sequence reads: CASSEPNRGYGYTF. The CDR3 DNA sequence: TGCGCCAGCAGTGAGCCGAACAGGGGGTATGGCTACACCTTC.